This T cell receptor (beta chain) was recorded in a study of PD-1 blockade in classical Hodgkin lymphoma (dated by TCRdb to the early 2020s). Regarding the complete study: Nivolumab dosing was 3 mg/kg intravenously every 2 weeks, continuing until either disease progression or unacceptable toxicity. To define a peripheral blood immune signature of response to PD-1 blockade in classical Hodgkin lymphoma, the study combined TCR beta sequencing with CyTOF. Broader findings and caveats from the paper: CD4+ but not CD8+ TCR diversity rose significantly by C4D1 (p=0.0027 vs p=0.16), most apparent in complete responders (p=0.02). The study was restricted to a single clinical trial cohort, and the causes of repertoire differences, possibly disease activity or prior therapy, were left undefined. Among trial patients, those achieving complete response had baseline diversity similar to that of newly diagnosed patients, while diversity was significantly lower in partial responders and progressors. Lower diversity was seen in patients whose nivolumab began less than 1 year after ASCT, and these patients were left out of later analyses so that immune reconstitution would not confound the results. Newly diagnosed patients were reported to have lower baseline TCR diversity than healthy donors, and relapsed/refractory patients were reported to have lower baseline TCR diversity still.

The time point tag for this specimen amounts to: cycle 4 day 1 (C4D1), after more than five weeks of nivolumab. Relapse after autologous stem cell transplantation had occurred in all trial patients, and cohorts A, B and C were distinguished by prior brentuximab vedotin exposure. The trial cohort included 50 to 60 patients with relapsed/refractory classical Hodgkin lymphoma, and each patient had a best overall response of complete response, partial response or progressive disease. In the multi-cohort phase II CheckMate 205 trial, trial patients received single-agent nivolumab. Best overall response was determined by an independent review committee according to the 2007 International Working Group response criteria. PBMCs from the trial were collected at three points: immediately before nivolumab initiation (C1D1), and during therapy at cycle 2 day 1 and cycle 4 day 1. After peripheral blood was drawn into 8 mL Vacutainer Cell Preparation Tubes, PBMCs were isolated by centrifugation and then cryopreserved.

This clone was counted once. Its target antigen remains unknown. Base qualities are missing; no much larger clone stands one base away. Genomic DNA was extracted with the Qiagen DNeasy kit from unsorted PBMCs and from negatively selected CD4+ and CD8+ fractions. Using primers that anneal to V and J segments, immunoSEQ multiplex PCR amplified the TCR beta CDR3 regions. A synthetic immune receptor repertoire was used to minimize amplification bias, and any remaining bias was removed computationally after sequencing. For the original study's pipeline: Repertoire diversity was quantified as the Shannon entropy index using custom Python scripts. Unsorted, CD4+ and CD8+ repertoires were analyzed separately, except in combined analyses where CD4+ and CD8+ sequences were merged in silico. A clone counted as expanded when the clone's frequency after treatment rose at least 2-fold relative to C1D1, and clones undetected at baseline were given a pseudocount of 0.5. Clones with 0 or 1 copy at C1D1 were defined as singleton clones, while clones with 2 or more copies were defined as non-singleton clones. Clones expanded in unsorted samples were labelled as CD4+, CD8+ or unknown by matching protein sequences in sorted samples from the same patient. Wilcoxon tests were applied to paired samples to test diversity changes from C1D1 to C4D1. The table was pulled from immuneACCESS by TCRdb, which kept in-frame rearrangements only. Such tables lose some clones; where checked, under half of the loss comes from unresolved V genes, and the rest has no known cause. V, J and clone size reflect that table, while D and trimming were determined from the DNA. Counted in this sample were 19,000 or so clones; approximately 76% of them appeared once. The ten largest clones add up to around 40% of the sample.

V drops 3 bases and J drops 10 bases, leaving 14 bases in between. Taken from the germline V gene, the CDR1 and CDR2 loops are LGHNA and YSLEER. The cysteine opens and the phenylalanine closes a CDR3 of 13 amino acids. The CDR3 DNA has 39 bases and is translated from base 1. The sample in question was peripheral blood mononuclear cells (PBMCs), obtained before the fourth cycle of nivolumab. The source of this sequence is a human donor with classical Hodgkin lymphoma. The rearrangement combines TRBV4-3 with TRBJ2-3; tentative D gene TRBD2, with 5 bases matching. The DNA sequence follows: TGCGCCAGCAGCCAGGCCCGGGGAGACGCGCAGTATTTT. The encoded protein is CASSQARGDAQYF.